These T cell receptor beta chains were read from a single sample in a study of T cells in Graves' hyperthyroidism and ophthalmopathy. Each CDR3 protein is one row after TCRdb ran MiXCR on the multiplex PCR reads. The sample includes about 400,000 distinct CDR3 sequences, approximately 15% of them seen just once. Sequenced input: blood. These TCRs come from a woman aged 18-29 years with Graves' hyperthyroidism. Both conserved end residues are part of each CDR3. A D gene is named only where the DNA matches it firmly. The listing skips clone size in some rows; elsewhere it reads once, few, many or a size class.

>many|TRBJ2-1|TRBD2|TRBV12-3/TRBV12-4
CASSLRTSGRPYNEQFF
TGTGCCAGCAGTCTCCGGACTAGCGGGAGGCCATACAATGAGCAGTTCTTC
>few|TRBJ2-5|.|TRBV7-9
CAADGGKETQYF
TGTGCGGCGGACGGCGGAAAAGAGACCCAGTACTTC
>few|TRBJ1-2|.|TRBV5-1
CASSLGSGQNYGYTF
TGCGCCAGCAGCTTGGGGTCCGGACAGAACTATGGCTACACCTTC
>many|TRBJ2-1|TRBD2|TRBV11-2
CASSPTSGKYNEQFF
TGTGCCAGCAGCCCGACTAGCGGGAAGTACAATGAGCAGTTCTTC
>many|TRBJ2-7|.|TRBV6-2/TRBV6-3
CASSYSRAYEQYF
TGTGCCAGCAGTTACTCGAGAGCCTACGAGCAGTACTTC
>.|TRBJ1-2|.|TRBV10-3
CAISENRGYTF
TGTGCCATCAGTGAGAACCGCGGCTACACCTTC
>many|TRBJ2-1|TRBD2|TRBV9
CASSAGTSGREEQFF
TGTGCCAGCAGCGCTGGGACTAGCGGGAGGGAGGAGCAGTTCTTC
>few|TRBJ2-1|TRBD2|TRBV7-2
CASSWTSGHREQFF
TGTGCCAGCAGCTGGACTAGCGGCCACCGGGAGCAGTTCTTC
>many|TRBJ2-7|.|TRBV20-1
CSARTAGEPYEQYF
TGCAGTGCTAGAACGGCCGGGGAACCGTACGAGCAGTACTTC
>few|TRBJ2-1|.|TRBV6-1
CASSEVPGNNEQSF
TGTGCCAGCAGTGAAGTTCCGGGAAACAATGAGCAGTCCTTC
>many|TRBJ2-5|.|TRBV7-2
CASSLNNRKYQETQYF
TGTGCCAGCAGCTTAAATAACAGAAAGTACCAAGAGACCCAGTACTTC